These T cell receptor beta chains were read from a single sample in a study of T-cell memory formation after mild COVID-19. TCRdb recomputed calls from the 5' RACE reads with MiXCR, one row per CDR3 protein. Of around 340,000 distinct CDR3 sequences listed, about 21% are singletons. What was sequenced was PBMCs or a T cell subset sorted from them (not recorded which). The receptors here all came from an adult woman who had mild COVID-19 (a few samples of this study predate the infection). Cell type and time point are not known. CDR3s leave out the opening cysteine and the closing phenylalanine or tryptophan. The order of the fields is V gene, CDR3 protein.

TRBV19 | ASNQGREKLF
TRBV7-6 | ASSEGLGSYEQY
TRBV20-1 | SARDGLGYT
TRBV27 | ASSLGSTVPELDTQY
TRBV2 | ASRDPGTSGYEQY
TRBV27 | ASSFRRPRAMKQGAQETQY
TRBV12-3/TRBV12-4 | ASTVHRP
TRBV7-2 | ASSLAVAGFLAKNIQY
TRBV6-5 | ASSYSPGGPPDTQY
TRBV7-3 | ASSVDWNTEAF
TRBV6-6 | ASSSLAVTDTQY
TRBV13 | ASSGGGQAVYGYT
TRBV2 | ASSERDEQY
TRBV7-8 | ASNPDRDTYEQY
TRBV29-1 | SVTGQGSTDTQY
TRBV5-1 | ASSLVPKESEAF
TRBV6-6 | ASRMGQGIINQPQH
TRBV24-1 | ATTAGGPTDTQY
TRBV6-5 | ASSPQGATNYGYT
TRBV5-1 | ASSLEGVEQF
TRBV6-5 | ASTTTVSSPLH
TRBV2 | ASRVTGRTEAF
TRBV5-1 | ASRSPRTSGKSDTQY
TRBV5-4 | ASSAARTRSAYNEQF
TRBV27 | ASRGGGGSPLH
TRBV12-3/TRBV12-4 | ASRTDSGDSTDTQY
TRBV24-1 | ATHSGTAYNEQF
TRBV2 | ASTHNRNTGELF
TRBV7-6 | ASSLDSGAEAF
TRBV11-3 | ASSFRGGALDTQY
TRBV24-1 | ATSDFGTSITDTQY
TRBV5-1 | ASSLFGTEKLF
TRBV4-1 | APEPGGVSSPLH
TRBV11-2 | ASSIATEAQPQH
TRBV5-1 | ASSAGLAGVVGELF
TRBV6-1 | ASSEIRQGLAKNIQY
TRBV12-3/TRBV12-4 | ASSQGRRGPLYNEQF
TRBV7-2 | ASSTGTLNYGYT
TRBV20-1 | SARLTPMWDTQY
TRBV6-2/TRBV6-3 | ASSWAGTSSDTQY
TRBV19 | ASSIALNGVQPQH
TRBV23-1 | ASSHGCQVVLSYNEQF
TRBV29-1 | SVEEQGAYYGYT
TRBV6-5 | ASRWTSGGYEQY
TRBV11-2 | ASSLELAGGSQY
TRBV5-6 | ASSFFRGEKLF
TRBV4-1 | ASRPDIYNEKLF
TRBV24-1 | ATSRDATDTQY
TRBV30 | AWSETGSNEQF
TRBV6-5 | ASRLQGNQPQH
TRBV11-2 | ASSPQTGMTEAF
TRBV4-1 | ASSQDLGDRGYGYT
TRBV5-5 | ASSLGVLQGAGNTIY